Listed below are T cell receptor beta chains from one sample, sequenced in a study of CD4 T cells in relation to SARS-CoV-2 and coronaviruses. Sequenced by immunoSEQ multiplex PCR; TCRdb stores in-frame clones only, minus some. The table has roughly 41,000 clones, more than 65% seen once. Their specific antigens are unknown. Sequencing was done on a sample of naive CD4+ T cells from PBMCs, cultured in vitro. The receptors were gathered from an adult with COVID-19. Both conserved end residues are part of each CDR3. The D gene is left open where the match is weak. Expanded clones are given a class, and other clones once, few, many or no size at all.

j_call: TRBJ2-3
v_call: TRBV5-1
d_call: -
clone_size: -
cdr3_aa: CASRGTAGTDTQYF
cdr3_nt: TGCGCCAGCCGGGGGACAGCCGGCACAGATACGCAGTATTTT

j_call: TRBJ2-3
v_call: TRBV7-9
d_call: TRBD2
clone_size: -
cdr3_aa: CASSPRTRPDTQYF
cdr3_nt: TGTGCCAGCAGCCCCAGGACTAGACCAGATACGCAGTATTTT

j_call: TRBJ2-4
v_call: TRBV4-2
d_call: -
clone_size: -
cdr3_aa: CASSQDPGGGDIQYF
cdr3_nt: TGTGCCAGCAGCCAAGATCCAGGAGGAGGGGACATTCAGTACTTC

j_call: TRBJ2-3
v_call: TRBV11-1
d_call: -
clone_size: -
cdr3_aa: CASSLVAGTDTQYF
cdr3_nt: TGTGCCAGCAGCTTAGTTGCGGGAACAGATACGCAGTATTTT

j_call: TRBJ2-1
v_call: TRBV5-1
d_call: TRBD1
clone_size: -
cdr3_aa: CASTKDRVVNEQFF
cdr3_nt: TGCGCCAGCACCAAGGACAGGGTGGTCAATGAGCAGTTCTTC

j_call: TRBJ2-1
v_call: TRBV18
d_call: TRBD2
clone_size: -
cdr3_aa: CASSPEGTINEQFF
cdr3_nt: TGTGCCAGCTCACCAGAAGGGACTATCAATGAGCAGTTCTTC

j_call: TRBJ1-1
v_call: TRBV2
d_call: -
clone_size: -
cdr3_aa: CASSGQGSTEAFF
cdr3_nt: TGTGCCAGCAGTGGGCAGGGGAGCACTGAAGCTTTCTTT

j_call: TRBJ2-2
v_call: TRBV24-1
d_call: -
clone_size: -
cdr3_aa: CATMDGTNTGELFF
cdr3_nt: TGTGCCACCATGGACGGGACGAACACCGGGGAGCTGTTTTTT

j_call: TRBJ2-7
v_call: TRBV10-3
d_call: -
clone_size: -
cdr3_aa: CAISVQEGAYEQYF
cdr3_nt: TGTGCCATCAGTGTACAAGAGGGCGCCTACGAGCAGTACTTC

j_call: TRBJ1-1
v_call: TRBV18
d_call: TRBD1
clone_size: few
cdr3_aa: CASSDRTGGRTEAFF
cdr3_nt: TGTGCCAGCTCAGATAGGACAGGGGGCAGAACTGAAGCTTTCTTT

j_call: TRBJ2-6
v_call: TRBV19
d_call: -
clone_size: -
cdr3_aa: CASIGWAGANVLTF
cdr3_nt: TGTGCCAGTATAGGGTGGGCTGGGGCCAACGTCCTGACTTTC

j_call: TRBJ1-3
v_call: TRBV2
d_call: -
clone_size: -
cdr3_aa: CASNPGAADGNTIYF
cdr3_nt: TGTGCCAGCAACCCCGGGGCGGCGGATGGAAACACCATATATTTT

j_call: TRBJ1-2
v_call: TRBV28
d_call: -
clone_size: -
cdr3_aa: CASSFRVRVRGYTF
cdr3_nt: TGTGCCAGCAGTTTTAGGGTGCGGGTTCGTGGCTACACCTTC

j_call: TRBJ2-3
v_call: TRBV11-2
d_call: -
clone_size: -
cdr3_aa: CASSLDRGADTQYF
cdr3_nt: TGTGCCAGCAGCTTAGATCGAGGTGCAGATACGCAGTATTTT

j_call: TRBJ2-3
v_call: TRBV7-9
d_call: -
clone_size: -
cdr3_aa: CASSPYKTPTGDTQYF
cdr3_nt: TGTGCCAGCAGCCCCTACAAAACCCCAACCGGGGATACGCAGTATTTT

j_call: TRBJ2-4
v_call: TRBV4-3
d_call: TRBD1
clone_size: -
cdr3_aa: CASSQDRDTGGMAKNIQYF
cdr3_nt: TGCGCCAGCAGCCAAGATCGGGATACAGGGGGCATGGCCAAAAACATTCAGTACTTC

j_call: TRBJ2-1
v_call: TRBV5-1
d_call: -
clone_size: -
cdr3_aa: CASSLEGVSSYNEQFF
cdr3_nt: TGCGCCAGCAGCTTGGAGGGGGTTAGCTCCTACAATGAGCAGTTCTTC

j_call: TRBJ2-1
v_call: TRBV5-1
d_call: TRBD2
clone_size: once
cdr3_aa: CASGGLAGSSYNEQFF
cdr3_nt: TGCGCCAGCGGGGGACTAGCGGGAAGCTCCTACAATGAGCAGTTCTTC

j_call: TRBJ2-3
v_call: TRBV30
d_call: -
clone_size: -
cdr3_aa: CAWRQGGGTDTQYF
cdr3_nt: TGTGCCTGGCGACAGGGAGGGGGCACAGATACGCAGTATTTT

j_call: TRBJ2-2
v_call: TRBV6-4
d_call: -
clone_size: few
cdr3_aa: CASSPQNTGELFF
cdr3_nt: TGTGCCAGCAGTCCCCAGAACACCGGGGAGCTGTTTTTT

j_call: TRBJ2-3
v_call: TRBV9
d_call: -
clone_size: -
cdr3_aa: CASSVDQVPTDTQYF
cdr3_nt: TGTGCCAGCAGCGTAGATCAGGTCCCCACAGATACGCAGTATTTT

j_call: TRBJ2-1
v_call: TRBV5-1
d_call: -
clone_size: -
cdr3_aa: CASSLHRDWNEQFF
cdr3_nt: TGCGCCAGCAGCCTTCACAGGGATTGGAATGAGCAGTTCTTC

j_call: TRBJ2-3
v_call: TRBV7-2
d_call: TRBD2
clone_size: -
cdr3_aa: CASSLGTSGSGADTQYF
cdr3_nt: TGTGCCAGCAGCTTAGGGACTAGCGGGAGTGGCGCAGATACGCAGTATTTT

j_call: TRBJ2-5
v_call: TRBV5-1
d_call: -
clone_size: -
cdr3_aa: CASKPPGPAETQYF
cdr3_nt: TGCGCCAGCAAGCCACCGGGACCGGCGGAGACCCAGTACTTC

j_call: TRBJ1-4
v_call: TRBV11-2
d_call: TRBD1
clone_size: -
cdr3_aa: CASSSDRGHNNEKLFF
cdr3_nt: TGTGCCAGCAGCTCGGACAGGGGGCATAATAACGAAAAACTGTTTTTT